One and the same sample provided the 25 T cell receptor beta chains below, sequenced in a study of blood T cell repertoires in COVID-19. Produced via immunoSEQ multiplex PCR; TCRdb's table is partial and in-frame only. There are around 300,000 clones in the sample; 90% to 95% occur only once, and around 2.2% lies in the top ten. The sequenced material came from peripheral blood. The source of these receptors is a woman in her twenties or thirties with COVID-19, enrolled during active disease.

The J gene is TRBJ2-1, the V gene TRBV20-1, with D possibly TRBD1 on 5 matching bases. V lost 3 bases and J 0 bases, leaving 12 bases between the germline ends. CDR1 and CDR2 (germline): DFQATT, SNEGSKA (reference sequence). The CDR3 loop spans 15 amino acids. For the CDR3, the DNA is TGCAGTGCTAGTGGGTCTGACAGCTCCTACAATGAGCAGTTCTTC. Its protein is CSASGSDSSYNEQFF.

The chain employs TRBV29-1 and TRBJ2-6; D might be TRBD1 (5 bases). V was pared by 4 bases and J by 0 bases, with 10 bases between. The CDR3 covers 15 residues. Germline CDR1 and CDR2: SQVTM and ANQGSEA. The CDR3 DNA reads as TGCAGCGTTGGACAGATCCTCTCTGGGGCCAACGTCCTGACTTTC. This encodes CSVGQILSGANVLTF.

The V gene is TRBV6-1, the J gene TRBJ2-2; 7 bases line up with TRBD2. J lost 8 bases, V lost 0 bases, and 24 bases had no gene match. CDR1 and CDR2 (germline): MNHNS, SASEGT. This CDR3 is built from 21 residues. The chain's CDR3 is CASSEARDSVWGSGPRGELFF. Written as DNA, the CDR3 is TGTGCCAGCAGTGAAGCGCGCGACAGCGTTTGGGGTAGCGGGCCCAGGGGGGAGCTGTTTTTT.

DNA of the CDR3: TGTGCCAGCAGCTCCAGCGGTTATTACAATGAGCAGTTCTTC. It translates to CASSSSGYYNEQFF. The V and J genes are TRBV5-8 and TRBJ2-1, with a weak D call TRBD2 (5 bases). Germline loops: CDR1 SGHTS, CDR2 YDEGEE. The CDR3 contains 14 residues. V lost 3 bases, J lost 4 bases, and 11 bases lay in between.

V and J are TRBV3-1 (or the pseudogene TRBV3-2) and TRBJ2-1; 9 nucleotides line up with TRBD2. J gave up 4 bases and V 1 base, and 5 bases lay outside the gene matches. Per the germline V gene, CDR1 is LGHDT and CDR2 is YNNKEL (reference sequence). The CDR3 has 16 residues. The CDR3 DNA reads TGTGCCAGCAGCCAAGTGGTCGCGGGAGGGTACAATGAGCAGTTCTTC. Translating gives CASSQVVAGGYNEQFF.

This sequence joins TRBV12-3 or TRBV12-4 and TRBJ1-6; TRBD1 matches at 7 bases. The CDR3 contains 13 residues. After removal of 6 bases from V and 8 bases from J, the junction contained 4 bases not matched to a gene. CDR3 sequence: CASRLTGDSPLHF. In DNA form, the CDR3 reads TGTGCCAGCAGACTAACAGGGGATTCACCCCTCCACTTT.

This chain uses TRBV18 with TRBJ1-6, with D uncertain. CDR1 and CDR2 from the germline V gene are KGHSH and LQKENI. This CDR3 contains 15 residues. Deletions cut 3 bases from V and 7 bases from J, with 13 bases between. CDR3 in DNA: TGTGCCAGCTCACCGTACGTTGGCACCAATTCACCCCTCCACTTT. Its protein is CASSPYVGTNSPLHF.

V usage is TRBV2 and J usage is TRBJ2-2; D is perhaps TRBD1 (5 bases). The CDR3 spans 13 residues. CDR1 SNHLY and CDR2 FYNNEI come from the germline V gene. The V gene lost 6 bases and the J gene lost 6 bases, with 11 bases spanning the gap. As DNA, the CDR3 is TGTGCCAGCAGGGGTATAGGGGCCGGGGAGCTGTTTTTT. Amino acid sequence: CASRGIGAGELFF.

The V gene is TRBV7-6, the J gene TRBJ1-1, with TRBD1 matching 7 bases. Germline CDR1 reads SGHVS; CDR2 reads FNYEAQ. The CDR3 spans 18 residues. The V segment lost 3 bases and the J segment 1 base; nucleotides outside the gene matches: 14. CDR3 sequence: CASSFSPARGRRNTEAFF. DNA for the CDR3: TGTGCCAGCAGCTTTTCCCCGGCTAGGGGGCGGAGGAACACTGAAGCTTTCTTT. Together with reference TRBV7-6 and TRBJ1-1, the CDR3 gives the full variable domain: GAGVSQSPRYKVTKRGQDVALRCDPISGHVSLYWYRQALGQGPEFLTYFNYEAQQDKSGLPNDRFSAERPEGSISTLTIQRTEQRDSAMYRCASSFSPARGRRNTEAFFGQGTRLTVV.

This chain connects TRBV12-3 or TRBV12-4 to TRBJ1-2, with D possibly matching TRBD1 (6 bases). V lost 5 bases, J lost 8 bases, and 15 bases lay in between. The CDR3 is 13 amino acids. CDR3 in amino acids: CASSAYRDGGYTF. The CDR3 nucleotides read TGTGCCAGCAGTGCTTACAGGGACGGCGGCTACACCTTC.

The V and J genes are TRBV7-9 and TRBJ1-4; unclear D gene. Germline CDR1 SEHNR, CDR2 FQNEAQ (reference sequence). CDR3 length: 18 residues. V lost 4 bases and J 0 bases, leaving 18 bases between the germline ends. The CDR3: CASSSPAGNETTNEKLFF. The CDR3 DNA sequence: TGTGCCAGCAGCTCCCCGGCGGGGAATGAAACAACTAATGAAAAACTGTTTTTT.

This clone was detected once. The CDR3 DNA sequence: TGTGCCTGGAGCGCCGCGTCGGGGACAGGGTTAGAGACCCAGTACTTC. It encodes CAWSAASGTGLETQYF. The V and J genes are TRBV30 and TRBJ2-5; 9 nucleotides align to TRBD1. V shed 3 bases, J shed 4 bases, and the junction held 12 bases outside the gene matches. The CDR3 has 16 amino acids. Germline V CDR1 and CDR2: GTSNPN, SVGIG (reference sequence).

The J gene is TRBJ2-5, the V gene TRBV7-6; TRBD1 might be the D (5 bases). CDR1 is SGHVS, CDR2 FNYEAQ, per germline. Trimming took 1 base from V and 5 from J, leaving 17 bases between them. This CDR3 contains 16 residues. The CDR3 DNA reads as TGTGCCAGCAGCTTAGAGGGGCCAGGGATAGGGGAGACCCAGTACTTC. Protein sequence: CASSLEGPGIGETQYF.

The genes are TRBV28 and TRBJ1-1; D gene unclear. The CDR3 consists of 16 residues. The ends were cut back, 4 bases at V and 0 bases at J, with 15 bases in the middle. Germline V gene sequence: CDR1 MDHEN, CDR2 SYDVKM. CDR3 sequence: CASSYGVPSMNTEAFF. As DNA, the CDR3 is TGTGCCAGCAGTTATGGAGTCCCGTCCATGAACACTGAAGCTTTCTTT.

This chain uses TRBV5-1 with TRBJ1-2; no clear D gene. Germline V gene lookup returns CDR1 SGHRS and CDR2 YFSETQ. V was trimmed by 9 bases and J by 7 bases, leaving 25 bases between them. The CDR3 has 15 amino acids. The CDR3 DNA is TGCGCCACCCTCCTCGTATCCGGGTCCCTGGGTGGCTACACCTTC. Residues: CATLLVSGSLGGYTF. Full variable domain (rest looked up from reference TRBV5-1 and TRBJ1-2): KAGVTQTPRYLIKTRGQQVTLSCSPISGHRSVSWYQQTPGQGLQFLFEYFSETQRNKGNFPGRFSGRQFSNSRSEMNVSTLELGDSALYLCATLLVSGSLGGYTFGSGTRLTVV.

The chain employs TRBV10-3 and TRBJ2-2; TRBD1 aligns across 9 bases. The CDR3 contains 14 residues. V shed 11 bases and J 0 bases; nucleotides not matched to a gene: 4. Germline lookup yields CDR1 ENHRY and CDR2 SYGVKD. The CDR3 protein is CAAGQGSNTGELFF. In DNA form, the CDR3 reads TGTGCCGCCGGACAGGGGTCGAACACCGGGGAGCTGTTTTTT.

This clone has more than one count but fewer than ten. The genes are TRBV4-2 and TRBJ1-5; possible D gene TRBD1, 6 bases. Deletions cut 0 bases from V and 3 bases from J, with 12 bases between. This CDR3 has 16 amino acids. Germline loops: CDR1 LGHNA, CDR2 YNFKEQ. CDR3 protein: CASSQDLGAFNQPQHF. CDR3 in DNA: TGTGCCAGCAGCCAAGATCTGGGGGCTTTCAATCAGCCCCAGCATTTT.

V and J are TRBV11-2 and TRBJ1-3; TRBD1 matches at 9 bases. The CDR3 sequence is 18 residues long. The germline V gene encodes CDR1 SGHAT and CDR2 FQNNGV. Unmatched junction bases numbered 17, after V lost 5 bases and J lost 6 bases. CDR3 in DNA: TGTGCCAGCAGCCTCAAACGGCCGGGACAGGGAGGCGAAAACACCATATATTTT. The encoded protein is CASSLKRPGQGGENTIYF.

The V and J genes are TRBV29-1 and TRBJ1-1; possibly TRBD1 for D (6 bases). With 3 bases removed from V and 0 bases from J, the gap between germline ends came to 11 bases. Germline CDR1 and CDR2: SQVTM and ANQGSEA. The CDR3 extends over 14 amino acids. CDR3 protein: CSVESGALNTEAFF. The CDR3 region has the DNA TGCAGCGTTGAGTCAGGGGCGTTGAACACTGAAGCTTTCTTT.

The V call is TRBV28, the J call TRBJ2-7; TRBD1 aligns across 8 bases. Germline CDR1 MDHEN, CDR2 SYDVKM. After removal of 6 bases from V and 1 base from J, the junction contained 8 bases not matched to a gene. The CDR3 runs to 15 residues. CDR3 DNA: TGTGCCAGCAGCAGCGCCGGGACAGGATCCTACGAGCAGTACTTC. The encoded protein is CASSSAGTGSYEQYF.

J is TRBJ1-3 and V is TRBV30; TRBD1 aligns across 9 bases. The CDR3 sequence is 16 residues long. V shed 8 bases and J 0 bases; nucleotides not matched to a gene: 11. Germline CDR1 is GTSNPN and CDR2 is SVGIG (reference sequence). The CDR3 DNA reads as TGTGCCCTCCACCGGGACAGGGTGAGCTCTGGAAACACCATATATTTT. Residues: CALHRDRVSSGNTIYF.

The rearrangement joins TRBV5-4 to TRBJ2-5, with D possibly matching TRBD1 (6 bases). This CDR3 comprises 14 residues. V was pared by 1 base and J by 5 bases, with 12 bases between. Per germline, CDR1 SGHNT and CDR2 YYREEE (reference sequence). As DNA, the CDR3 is TGTGCCAGCAGCTTGACAGGGATGGGGGAGACCCAGTACTTC. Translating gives CASSLTGMGETQYF.

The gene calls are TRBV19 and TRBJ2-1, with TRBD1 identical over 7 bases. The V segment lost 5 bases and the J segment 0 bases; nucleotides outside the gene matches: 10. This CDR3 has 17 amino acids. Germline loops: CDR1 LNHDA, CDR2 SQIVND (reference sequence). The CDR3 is CASSPNRGRSSYNEQFF. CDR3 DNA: TGTGCCAGTAGTCCGAACAGGGGCCGGAGCTCCTACAATGAGCAGTTCTTC.

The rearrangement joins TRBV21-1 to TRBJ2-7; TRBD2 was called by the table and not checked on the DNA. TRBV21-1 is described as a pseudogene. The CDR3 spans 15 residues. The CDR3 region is CASSKGEGRIYEQYF. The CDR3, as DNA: TGTGCCAGCAGCAAAGGGGAGGGGCGTATCTACGAGCAGTACTTC.

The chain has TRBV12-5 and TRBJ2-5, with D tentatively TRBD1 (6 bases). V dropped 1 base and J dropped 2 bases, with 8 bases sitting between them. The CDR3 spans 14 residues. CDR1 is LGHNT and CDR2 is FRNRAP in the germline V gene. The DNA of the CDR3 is TGTGCTAGTGGTTTGGGGACAGATCAAGAGACCCAGTACTTC. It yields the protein CASGLGTDQETQYF.